The rows below give T cell receptor beta chains drawn from one sample of a study of blood T cell repertoires in COVID-19. TCRdb's table, derived via immunoSEQ multiplex PCR, lists solely in-frame clones and lacks some. The sample includes roughly 95,000 clones, less than 85% of them seen just once. Sequencing input: peripheral blood. The receptors here all came from a human donor in a cohort sampled during active COVID-19. Both conserved end residues are part of each CDR3. A D gene is named only where the DNA matches it firmly. Clone size is given for some rows only: seen once, a few or many times, or a class if the clone is expanded.

v_gene	len	abundance	j_gene	d_gene	CDR3aa	CDR3nt
TRBV19	15	once	TRBJ1-3	TRBD1	CASSSEGASGNTIYF	TGTGCCAGTAGTTCTGAGGGGGCCTCTGGAAACACCATATATTTT
TRBV3-1/TRBV3-2	16	NA	TRBJ2-1	TRBD2	CASSQRASGQYNEQFF	TGTGCCAGCAGCCAAAGGGCTAGCGGGCAATACAATGAGCAGTTCTTC
TRBV13	18	NA	TRBJ1-3	NA	CASSLRKAGTRSGNTIYF	TGTGCCAGCAGCTTAAGGAAGGCAGGAACACGCTCTGGAAACACCATATATTTT
TRBV29-1	11	NA	TRBJ2-3	TRBD1	CTGTVSDTQYF	TGCACCGGGACAGTCTCAGATACGCAGTATTTT
TRBV15	19	NA	TRBJ2-3	TRBD2	CATSRDRGLVGIGTDTQYF	TGTGCCACCAGCAGAGATAGGGGACTAGTCGGAATAGGCACAGATACGCAGTATTTT
TRBV27	16	once	TRBJ2-1	TRBD2	CASSPETSGRGNEQFF	TGTGCCAGCAGTCCAGAGACTAGCGGGAGGGGAAATGAGCAGTTCTTC
TRBV6-6	14	NA	TRBJ1-5	NA	CASSQTGSNQPQHF	TGTGCCAGCAGTCAAACAGGTAGCAATCAGCCCCAGCATTTT
TRBV10-3	13	NA	TRBJ2-7	NA	CAISDNNSYEQYF	TGTGCCATCAGTGACAACAACTCCTACGAGCAGTACTTC
TRBV23-1	13	NA	TRBJ2-5	TRBD2	CASSLSGRGTQYF	TGCGCCAGCAGTCTTAGCGGGAGAGGGACCCAGTACTTC
TRBV12-3/TRBV12-4	13	NA	TRBJ2-3	NA	CASSWTVTDTQYF	TGTGCCAGCAGTTGGACAGTCACAGATACGCAGTATTTT
TRBV5-1	14	NA	TRBJ2-7	TRBD1	CASSLTTGIYEQYF	TGCGCCAGCAGCTTGACGACAGGGATCTACGAGCAGTACTTC
TRBV9	17	NA	TRBJ2-6	TRBD1	CASSAAEDRVGANVLTF	TGTGCCAGCAGCGCCGCCGAAGACAGGGTCGGGGCCAACGTCCTGACTTTC
TRBV18	14	once	TRBJ1-6	NA	CASSPQGDNSPLHF	TGTGCCAGCTCACCTCAAGGGGATAATTCACCCCTCCACTTT
TRBV10-1	15	NA	TRBJ2-7	TRBD2	CASSESGGRALAQYF	TGCGCCAGCAGTGAGTCTGGCGGGAGGGCCCTCGCGCAGTACTTC
TRBV5-1	14	NA	TRBJ2-3	NA	CASSLGGVGDTQYF	TGCGCCAGCAGCTTGGGGGGAGTCGGAGATACGCAGTATTTT
TRBV24-1	12	NA	TRBJ1-2	NA	CATRGTTAGYTF	TGTGCCACCAGGGGAACGACAGCTGGCTACACCTTC
TRBV5-1	14	NA	TRBJ2-1	TRBD2	CASSSGAGYNEQFF	TGCGCCAGCAGTTCGGGAGCGGGGTACAATGAGCAGTTCTTC
TRBV5-1	14	once	TRBJ1-1	NA	CASSLGGVGTEAFF	TGCGCCAGCAGCTTGGGGGGAGTCGGCACTGAAGCTTTCTTT
TRBV4-2	18	NA	TRBJ1-5	NA	CASSLSLLGTISNQPQHF	TGTGCCAGCAGCCTCTCACTTCTGGGGACAATTAGCAATCAGCCCCAGCATTTT
TRBV11-3	14	NA	TRBJ2-5	TRBD2	CASSLAGGGETQYF	TGTGCCAGCAGCTTAGCGGGAGGGGGGGAGACCCAGTACTTC
TRBV6-5	15	NA	TRBJ2-6	NA	CASSKQGSGANVLTF	TGTGCCAGCAGTAAGCAGGGATCCGGGGCCAACGTCCTGACTTTC
TRBV27	16	NA	TRBJ1-6	NA	CASRKALSADNSPLHF	TGTGCCAGCAGGAAGGCACTCTCCGCGGATAATTCACCCCTCCACTTT
TRBV7-9	14	NA	TRBJ1-1	NA	CASSQQTANTEAFF	TGTGCCAGCAGCCAGCAGACAGCCAACACTGAAGCTTTCTTT
TRBV18	13	NA	TRBJ2-5	NA	CASSYGQRETQYF	TGTGCCAGCTCCTACGGACAGCGAGAGACCCAGTACTTC
TRBV2	17	few	TRBJ2-2	TRBD1	CASSYDRDRGPSGELFF	TGTGCCAGCAGTTACGACCGGGACAGGGGGCCCTCCGGGGAGCTGTTTTTT
TRBV18	14	NA	TRBJ1-2	TRBD1	CASSPRDRPYGYTF	TGTGCCAGCTCACCACGGGACAGGCCCTATGGCTACACCTTC
TRBV19	13	NA	TRBJ1-1	TRBD1	CASSLGQGYEAFF	TGTGCCAGTAGTCTGGGACAGGGCTACGAAGCTTTCTTT
TRBV7-9	14	NA	TRBJ1-6	NA	CASRYTGNNSPLHF	TGTGCCAGCAGGTATACAGGGAATAATTCACCCCTCCACTTT
TRBV5-1	14	NA	TRBJ2-3	TRBD1	CASFPGQMTDTQYF	TGCGCCAGCTTCCCGGGACAGATGACAGATACGCAGTATTTT
TRBV6-5	16	NA	TRBJ1-1	NA	CASSYSHRGGGTEAFF	TGTGCCAGCAGTTACTCGCATCGTGGGGGGGGCACTGAAGCTTTCTTT
TRBV5-1	14	NA	TRBJ1-2	TRBD1	CASGGGTGAYGYTF	TGCGCCAGCGGAGGGGGCACAGGGGCCTATGGCTACACCTTC
TRBV10-3	12	NA	TRBJ1-6	NA	CAISESREALHF	TGTGCCATCAGTGAGTCACGAGAGGCCCTCCACTTT
TRBV7-9	13	NA	TRBJ2-1	NA	CASSLPITGEQFF	TGTGCCAGCAGCTTACCTATCACGGGGGAGCAGTTCTTC
TRBV18	15	NA	TRBJ1-4	TRBD1	CASSPQGVANEKLFF	TGTGCCAGCTCACCGCAGGGGGTTGCTAATGAAAAACTGTTTTTT
TRBV19	13	NA	TRBJ1-4	NA	CASSPQGGEKLFF	TGTGCCAGTAGTCCCCAGGGAGGCGAAAAACTGTTTTTT
TRBV6-1	17	NA	TRBJ2-2	TRBD2	CASSALAGGSNTGELFF	TGTGCCAGCAGTGCCTTAGCGGGAGGCTCGAACACCGGGGAGCTGTTTTTT